This is a list of T cell receptor beta chains from one sample in a study of CD8 T cells in Susac syndrome. TCRdb itself ran the immunoSEQ multiplex PCR reads through MiXCR, one entry per CDR3 protein. The profile shows 100,000 or so distinct CDR3 sequences, 95% of them singletons. The sequencing sample was made of CD8+ T cells from PBMCs. These receptors were taken from a human donor with Susac syndrome. The CDR3 runs from the conserved cysteine through the conserved F or W. The D gene is left open where the match is weak. The size entry is marked missing in some rows and otherwise reads once, few, many or a size class.

V gene: TRBV7-2
clone size: NA
J gene: TRBJ1-1
D gene: NA
CDR3 protein: CASSLGGRGYTEAFF
CDR3 DNA: TGTGCCAGCAGCTTGGGGGGGCGCGGGTACACTGAAGCTTTCTTT

V gene: TRBV3-1
clone size: NA
J gene: TRBJ2-7
D gene: NA
CDR3 protein: CASSPPGIYEQYF
CDR3 DNA: TGTGCCAGCAGCCCCCCAGGGATCTACGAGCAGTACTTC

V gene: TRBV29-1
clone size: NA
J gene: TRBJ2-5
D gene: NA
CDR3 protein: CSVDSGLQETQYF
CDR3 DNA: TGCAGCGTTGACTCAGGCCTCCAAGAGACCCAGTACTTC

V gene: TRBV6-5
clone size: NA
J gene: TRBJ1-2
D gene: NA
CDR3 protein: CASRPPGTSSGYTF
CDR3 DNA: TGTGCCAGCAGGCCACCCGGGACATCTTCTGGCTACACCTTC

V gene: TRBV2
clone size: NA
J gene: TRBJ2-1
D gene: NA
CDR3 protein: CAAGGYSYNEQFF
CDR3 DNA: TGTGCCGCCGGAGGCTACTCCTACAATGAGCAGTTCTTC

V gene: TRBV25-1
clone size: NA
J gene: TRBJ1-5
D gene: TRBD1
CDR3 protein: CASSDGTGRSSQPQHF
CDR3 DNA: TGTGCCAGCAGTGACGGGACAGGCCGATCGAGTCAGCCCCAGCATTTT

V gene: TRBV6-1
clone size: NA
J gene: TRBJ2-5
D gene: TRBD1
CDR3 protein: CASHPGQGPETQYF
CDR3 DNA: TGTGCCAGCCATCCGGGACAGGGCCCAGAGACCCAGTACTTC

V gene: TRBV6-5
clone size: NA
J gene: TRBJ2-2
D gene: TRBD2
CDR3 protein: CASSLTSGAGELFF
CDR3 DNA: TGTGCCAGCAGTTTGACTAGCGGGGCCGGGGAGCTGTTTTTT

V gene: TRBV18
clone size: few
J gene: TRBJ2-7
D gene: TRBD2
CDR3 protein: CASSPGGSYEQYF
CDR3 DNA: TGTGCCAGCTCACCGGGCGGGAGTTACGAGCAGTACTTC

V gene: TRBV3-1
clone size: NA
J gene: TRBJ2-2
D gene: NA
CDR3 protein: CASSQGLGGELFF
CDR3 DNA: TGTGCCAGCAGCCAAGGACTCGGCGGGGAGCTGTTTTTT

V gene: TRBV7-2
clone size: NA
J gene: TRBJ1-5
D gene: NA
CDR3 protein: CASSLVRQPQHF
CDR3 DNA: TGTGCCAGCAGCTTAGTACGGCAGCCCCAGCATTTT

V gene: TRBV4-2
clone size: NA
J gene: TRBJ1-1
D gene: NA
CDR3 protein: CASRRIRGDTEAFF
CDR3 DNA: TGTGCCAGCAGACGAATCAGGGGAGACACTGAAGCTTTCTTT

V gene: TRBV4-1
clone size: NA
J gene: TRBJ1-5
D gene: NA
CDR3 protein: CASSQVAGVGQPQHF
CDR3 DNA: TGCGCCAGCAGCCAAGTCGCAGGGGTCGGTCAGCCCCAGCATTTT

V gene: TRBV27
clone size: NA
J gene: TRBJ1-1
D gene: NA
CDR3 protein: CASSFAGKNTEAFF
CDR3 DNA: TGTGCCAGCAGTTTCGCAGGGAAGAACACTGAAGCTTTCTTT

V gene: TRBV3-1
clone size: NA
J gene: TRBJ2-7
D gene: TRBD2
CDR3 protein: CASSQSERGYEQYF
CDR3 DNA: TGTGCCAGCAGCCAGAGCGAGCGGGGCTACGAGCAGTACTTC

V gene: TRBV29-1
clone size: NA
J gene: TRBJ2-7
D gene: NA
CDR3 protein: CSVDGGGEQYF
CDR3 DNA: TGCAGCGTTGATGGGGGCGGGGAGCAGTACTTC

V gene: TRBV9
clone size: NA
J gene: TRBJ2-1
D gene: TRBD2
CDR3 protein: CASSVGSLAEAQFF
CDR3 DNA: TGTGCCAGCAGCGTAGGTTCGCTAGCGGAGGCGCAGTTCTTC

V gene: TRBV23-1
clone size: NA
J gene: TRBJ2-6
D gene: TRBD1
CDR3 protein: CASRGWGQGFSGANVLTF
CDR3 DNA: TGCGCCAGCAGGGGGTGGGGACAGGGCTTCTCTGGGGCCAACGTCCTGACTTTC

V gene: TRBV5-1
clone size: NA
J gene: TRBJ2-7
D gene: TRBD1
CDR3 protein: CASSLEGQGYEQYF
CDR3 DNA: TGCGCCAGCAGCCTGGAGGGACAGGGATACGAGCAGTACTTC

V gene: TRBV12-3/TRBV12-4
clone size: NA
J gene: TRBJ1-2
D gene: NA
CDR3 protein: CASRLGSNYGYTF
CDR3 DNA: TGTGCCAGCAGGCTAGGGTCTAACTATGGCTACACCTTC

V gene: TRBV7-9
clone size: NA
J gene: TRBJ1-2
D gene: TRBD1
CDR3 protein: CASTPPGTANYGYTF
CDR3 DNA: TGTGCCAGCACCCCGCCCGGGACAGCTAACTATGGCTACACCTTC